These 12 T cell receptor beta chains were all obtained from the same sample, sequenced in a study of blood T cell repertoires in COVID-19. Assay: immunoSEQ multiplex PCR; the TCRdb copy retains only in-frame clones and omits some. The sample includes roughly 11,000 clones, roughly nine tenths of them seen just once. The specimen was peripheral blood. The origin of the receptors is a woman aged 60-70 years with active COVID-19.

The J gene is TRBJ1-2, the V gene TRBV7-9; TRBD1 matches at 9 bases. This CDR3 has 13 amino acids. The V gene end was trimmed by 4 bases and the J gene end by 7 bases; junction bases not matched to a gene: 4. Looked up from germline, CDR1 is SEHNR and CDR2 is FQNEAQ (reference sequence). The CDR3 spells CASSSPGQGGYTF. The CDR3 DNA follows: TGTGCCAGCAGCTCTCCGGGACAGGGTGGCTACACCTTC.

The chain carries TRBV5-1 and TRBJ2-3; 12 bases agree with TRBD2. Trimming cost V 4 bases and J 2 bases; bases outside gene matches: 8. CDR3 length: 17 amino acids. Germline-derived CDR1 and CDR2 are SGHRS and YFSETQ. The CDR3 nucleotides are TGCGCCAGCAGCCCCAGACTAGCGGGGGTCATCACAGATACGCAGTATTTT. This translates into CASSPRLAGVITDTQYF.

The chain uses TRBV6-5 and TRBJ2-1; possible D gene TRBD2, 6 bases. The CDR3 runs 15 residues. Germline V gene lookup returns CDR1 MNHEY and CDR2 SVGAGI. V shed 6 bases and J shed 5 bases, with 17 bases lying between them. CDR3 DNA sequence: TGTGCCAGCAGGACGACCGGGACTGGGAACAATGAGCAGTTCTTC. It codes for CASRTTGTGNNEQFF.

This sequence joins TRBV3-1 (or the pseudogene TRBV3-2) and TRBJ2-3; 7 nucleotides align to TRBD2. The CDR3 totals 18 residues. From germline, CDR1 is LGHDT and CDR2 YNNKEL (reference sequence). The V gene end was trimmed by 1 base and the J gene end by 4 bases; junction bases not matched to a gene: 14. CDR3 sequence (DNA): TGTGCCAGCAGCCAAGGTCGGTTCGGCGGGAGCTTCGCAGATACGCAGTATTTT. Translation: CASSQGRFGGSFADTQYF.

The chain carries TRBV30 and TRBJ1-4; 9 bases are a match to TRBD1. V lost 4 bases to trimming and J lost 7 bases; unmatched junction nucleotides: 7. The CDR3 extends over 14 amino acids. Germline loops: CDR1 GTSNPN, CDR2 SVGIG (reference sequence). For the CDR3, the DNA is TGTGCCTGGACCACAGGGGGCACGGGTGAAAAACTGTTTTTT. Its translation is CAWTTGGTGEKLFF.

The V call is TRBV12-3 or TRBV12-4, the J call TRBJ1-6; D not certain. The V and J ends lost 0 bases and 7 bases respectively, with 4 bases between them. The CDR3 totals 13 residues. In nucleotides, the CDR3 is TGTGCCAGCAGTTTAGCGGAGAATTCACCCCTCCACTTT. Protein product: CASSLAENSPLHF.

The rearrangement joins TRBV27 to TRBJ2-1; 9 positions match TRBD2. CDR3 length: 15 residues. After removal of 5 bases from V and 4 bases from J, the junction contained 6 bases not matched to a gene. From germline, CDR1 is MNHEY and CDR2 SMNVEV (reference sequence). The CDR3 protein is CASSGSGSRYNEQFF. CDR3 bases: TGTGCCAGCAGTGGTAGCGGGAGTCGGTACAATGAGCAGTTCTTC.

A few counts support this clone. The CDR3 spells CASSPGQGLYGYTF. DNA of the CDR3: TGTGCCAGCTCACCCGGACAGGGGCTCTATGGCTACACCTTC. This chain connects TRBV18 to TRBJ1-2, with 9 bases matching TRBD1. CDR3 length: 14 amino acids. J lost 4 bases, V lost 3 bases, and 3 bases had no gene match. Germline values: CDR1 KGHSH, CDR2 LQKENI.

This clone has only one observation. The V gene is TRBV6-5, the J gene TRBJ2-1; 8 bases agree with TRBD1. The CDR3 totals 14 residues. Germline assignment: CDR1 MNHEY and CDR2 SVGAGI. Unmatched junction bases numbered 7, after V lost 6 bases and J lost 6 bases. The CDR3 nucleotides are TGTGCCAGCAGGACCGGACAGGGTAGCAATGAGCAGTTCTTC. Its protein is CASRTGQGSNEQFF.

The chain has TRBV10-3 and TRBJ1-1, with TRBD1 as a possible D gene (6 bases). The CDR3 is 15 residues long. V dropped 0 bases and J dropped 5 bases, with 13 bases sitting between them. From germline, CDR1 is ENHRY and CDR2 SYGVKD. The CDR3 DNA sequence: TGTGCCATCAGTGAGTCGGGGGCAGGGCGGACTGAAGCTTTCTTT. Residues: CAISESGAGRTEAFF.

V and J are TRBV18 and TRBJ2-7; 7 nucleotides match TRBD2. Germline CDR1 reads KGHSH; CDR2 reads LQKENI. The CDR3 spans 14 residues. Trimming removed 5 bases from V and 0 bases from J; junction bases left unmatched: 4. CDR3 bases: TGTGCCAGCTCAGCGGGAGTAGGCTCCTACGAGCAGTACTTC. As protein: CASSAGVGSYEQYF.

The rearrangement joins TRBV28 to TRBJ2-2; TRBD1 agrees at 12 bases. Germline V CDR1 and CDR2: MDHEN, SYDVKM. Trimming at V came to 1 base and at J to 6 bases, leaving 6 bases not matched to a gene. The CDR3 loop spans 17 amino acids. This CDR3 is CASSLSPGTGGSGELFF. Here the CDR3 DNA reads TGTGCCAGCAGTTTATCCCCCGGGACAGGGGGCTCCGGGGAGCTGTTTTTT.